This T cell receptor beta chain was sequenced during a study of CD8 T cells in ankylosing spondylitis. Study outcomes and limitations: Clones linked with disease were CD8+ and fairly uncommon in the peripheral blood. Some of the motif variants had earlier been found in reactive arthritis patients' fluid and blood. Reportedly, disease-linked clones are significantly enriched in ankylosing spondylitis patients' matched synovial fluid. Blood of patients with ankylosing spondylitis appeared to be characterized by a TCR beta motif of several highly homologous variants.

Quantitative barcoded 5'-RACE was used to prepare TCR beta libraries. TCRdb called the 5' RACE reads again in MiXCR, with one record for every CDR3 protein. The sample has 750,000 to 850,000 distinct CDR3 sequences, about an eighth seen once. This clonotype was recorded a few times. What it binds is not known. CDR1 is MNHEY, CDR2 SVGEGT, per germline. The V segment lost 6 bases and the J segment 1 base; nucleotides outside the gene matches: 11. The CDR3 spans 17 residues. This receptor was taken from a male donor with ankylosing spondylitis. The specimen was blood, either unsorted or a sorted T cell fraction (not recorded which). V gene TRBV6-2 or TRBV6-3 combines with J gene TRBJ2-2; 7 bases are shared with TRBD1. In DNA, the CDR3 is TGTGCCAGCAGAGTCCTGAGGGGGCTCCTGAACACCGGGGAGCTGTTTTTT. This translates into CASRVLRGLLNTGELFF.